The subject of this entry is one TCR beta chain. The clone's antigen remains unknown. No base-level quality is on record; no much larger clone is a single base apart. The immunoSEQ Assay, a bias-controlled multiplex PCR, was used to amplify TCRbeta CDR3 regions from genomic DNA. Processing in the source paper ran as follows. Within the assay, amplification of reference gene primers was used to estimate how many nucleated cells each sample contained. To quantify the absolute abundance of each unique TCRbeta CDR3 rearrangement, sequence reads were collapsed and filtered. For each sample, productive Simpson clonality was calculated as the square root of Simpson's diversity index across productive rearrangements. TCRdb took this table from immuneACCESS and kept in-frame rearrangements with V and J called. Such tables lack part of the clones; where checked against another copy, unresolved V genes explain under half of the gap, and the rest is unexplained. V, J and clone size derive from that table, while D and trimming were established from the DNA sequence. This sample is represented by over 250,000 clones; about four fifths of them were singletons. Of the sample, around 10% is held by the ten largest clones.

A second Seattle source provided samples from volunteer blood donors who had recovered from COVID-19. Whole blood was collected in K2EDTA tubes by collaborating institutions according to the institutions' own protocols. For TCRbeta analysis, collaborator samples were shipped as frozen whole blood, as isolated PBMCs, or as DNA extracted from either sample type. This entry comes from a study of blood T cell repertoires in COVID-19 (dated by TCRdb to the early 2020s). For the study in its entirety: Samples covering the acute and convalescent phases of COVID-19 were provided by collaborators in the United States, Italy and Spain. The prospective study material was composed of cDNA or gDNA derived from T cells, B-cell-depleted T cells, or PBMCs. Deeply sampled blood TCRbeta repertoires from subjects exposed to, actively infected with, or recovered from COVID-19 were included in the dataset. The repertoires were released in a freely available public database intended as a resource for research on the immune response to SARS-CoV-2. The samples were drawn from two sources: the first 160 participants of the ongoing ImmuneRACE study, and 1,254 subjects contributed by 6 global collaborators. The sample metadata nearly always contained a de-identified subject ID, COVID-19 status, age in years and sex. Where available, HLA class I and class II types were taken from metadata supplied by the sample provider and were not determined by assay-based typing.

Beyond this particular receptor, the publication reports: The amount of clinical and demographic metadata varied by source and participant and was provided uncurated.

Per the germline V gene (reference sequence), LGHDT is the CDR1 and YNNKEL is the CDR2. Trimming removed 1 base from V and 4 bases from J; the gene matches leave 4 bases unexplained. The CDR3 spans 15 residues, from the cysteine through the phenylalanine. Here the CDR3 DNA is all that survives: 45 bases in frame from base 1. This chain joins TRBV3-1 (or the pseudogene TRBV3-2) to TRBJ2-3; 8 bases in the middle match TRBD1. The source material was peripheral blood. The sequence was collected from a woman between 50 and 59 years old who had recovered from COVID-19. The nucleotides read TGTGCCAGCAGCCAAGTGCAGGGGGCTGCAGATACGCAGTATTTT. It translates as CASSQVQGAADTQYF.